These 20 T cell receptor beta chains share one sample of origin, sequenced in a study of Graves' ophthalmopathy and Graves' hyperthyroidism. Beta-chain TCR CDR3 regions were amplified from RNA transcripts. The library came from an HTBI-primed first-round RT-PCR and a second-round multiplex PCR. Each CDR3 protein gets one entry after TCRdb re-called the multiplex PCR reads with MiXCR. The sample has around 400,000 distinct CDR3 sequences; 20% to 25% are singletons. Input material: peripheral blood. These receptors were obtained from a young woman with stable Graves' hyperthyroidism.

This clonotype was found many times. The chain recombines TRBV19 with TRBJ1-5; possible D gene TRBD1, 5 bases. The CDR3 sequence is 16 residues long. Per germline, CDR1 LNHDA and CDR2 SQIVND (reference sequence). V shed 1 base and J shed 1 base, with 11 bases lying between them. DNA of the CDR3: TGTGCCAGTAGTATAGGGGGGGAGATCAGCAATCAGCCCCAGCATTTT. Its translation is CASSIGGEISNQPQHF.

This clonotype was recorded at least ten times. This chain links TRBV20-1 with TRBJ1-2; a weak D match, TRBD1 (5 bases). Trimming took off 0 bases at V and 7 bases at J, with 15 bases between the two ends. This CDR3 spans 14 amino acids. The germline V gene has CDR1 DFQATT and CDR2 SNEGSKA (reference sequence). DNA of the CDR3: TGCAGTGCTAGAGATTGGCGAAGGGGAGGTGGCTACACCTTC. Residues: CSARDWRRGGGYTF.

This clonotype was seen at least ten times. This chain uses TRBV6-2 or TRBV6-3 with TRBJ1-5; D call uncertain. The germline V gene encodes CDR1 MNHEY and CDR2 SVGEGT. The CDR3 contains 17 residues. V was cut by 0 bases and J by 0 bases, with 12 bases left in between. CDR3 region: CASSYSFQTYSNQPQHF. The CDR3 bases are TGTGCCAGCAGTTACTCTTTCCAGACTTATAGCAATCAGCCCCAGCATTTT.

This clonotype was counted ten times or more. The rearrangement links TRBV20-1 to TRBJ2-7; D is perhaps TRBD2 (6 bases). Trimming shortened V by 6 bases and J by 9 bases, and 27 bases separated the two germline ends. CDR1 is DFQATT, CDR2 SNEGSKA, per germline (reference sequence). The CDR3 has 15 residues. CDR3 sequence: CSARAVAAPRLVQYF. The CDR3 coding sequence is TGCAGTGCACGAGCGGTAGCGGCCCCGAGGTTGGTGCAGTACTTC.

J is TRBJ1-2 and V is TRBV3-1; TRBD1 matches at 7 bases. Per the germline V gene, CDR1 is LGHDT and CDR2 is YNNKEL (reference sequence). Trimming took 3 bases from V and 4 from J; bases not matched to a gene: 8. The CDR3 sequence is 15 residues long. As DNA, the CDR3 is TGTGCCAGCAGCCATTCTCAGGGGGGTAGCTATGGCTACACCTTC. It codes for CASSHSQGGSYGYTF.

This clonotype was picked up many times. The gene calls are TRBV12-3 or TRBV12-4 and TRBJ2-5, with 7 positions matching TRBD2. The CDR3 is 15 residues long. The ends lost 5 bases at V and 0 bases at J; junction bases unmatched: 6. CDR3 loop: CASSKGSGYQETQYF. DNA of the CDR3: TGTGCCAGCAGTAAGGGTAGCGGGTACCAAGAGACCCAGTACTTC.

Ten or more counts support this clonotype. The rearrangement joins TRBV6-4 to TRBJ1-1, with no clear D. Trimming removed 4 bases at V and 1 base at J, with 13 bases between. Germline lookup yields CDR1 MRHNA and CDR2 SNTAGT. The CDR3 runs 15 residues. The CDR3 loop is CASSVNGNSNTEAFF. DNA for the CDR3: TGTGCCAGCAGTGTAAACGGGAATTCGAACACTGAAGCTTTCTTT.

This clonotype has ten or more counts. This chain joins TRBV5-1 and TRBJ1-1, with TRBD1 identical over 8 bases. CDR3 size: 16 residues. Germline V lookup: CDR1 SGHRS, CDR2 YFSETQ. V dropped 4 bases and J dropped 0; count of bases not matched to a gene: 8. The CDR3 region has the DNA TGCGCCAGCAGCCCCGGACAGGGCATGGTGAACACTGAAGCTTTCTTT. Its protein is CASSPGQGMVNTEAFF.

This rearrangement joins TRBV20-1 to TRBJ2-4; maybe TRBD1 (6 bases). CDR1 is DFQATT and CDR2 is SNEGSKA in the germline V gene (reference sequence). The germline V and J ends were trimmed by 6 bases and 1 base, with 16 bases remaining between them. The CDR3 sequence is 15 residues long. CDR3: CSATTGRSAKNIQYF. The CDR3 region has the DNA TGCAGTGCCACCACAGGGCGGTCGGCCAAAAACATTCAGTACTTC.

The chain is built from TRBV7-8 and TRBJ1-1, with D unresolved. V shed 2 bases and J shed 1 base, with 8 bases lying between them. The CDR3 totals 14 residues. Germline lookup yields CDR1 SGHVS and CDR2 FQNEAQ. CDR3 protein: CASSLPNPNTEAFF. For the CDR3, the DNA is TGTGCCAGCAGCTTACCCAACCCGAACACTGAAGCTTTCTTT.

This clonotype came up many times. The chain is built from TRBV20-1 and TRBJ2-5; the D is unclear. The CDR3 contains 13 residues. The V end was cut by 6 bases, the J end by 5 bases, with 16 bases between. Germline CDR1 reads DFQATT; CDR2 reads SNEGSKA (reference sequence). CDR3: CSAEDGFGETQYF. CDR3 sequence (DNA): TGCAGTGCCGAGGACGGGTTCGGGGAGACCCAGTACTTC.

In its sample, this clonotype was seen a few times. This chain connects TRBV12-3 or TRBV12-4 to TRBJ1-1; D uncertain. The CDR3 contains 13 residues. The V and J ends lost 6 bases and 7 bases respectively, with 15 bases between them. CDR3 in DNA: TGTGCCAGCAGCTACCTTGGGAGCGATGAAGCTTTCTTT. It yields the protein CASSYLGSDEAFF.

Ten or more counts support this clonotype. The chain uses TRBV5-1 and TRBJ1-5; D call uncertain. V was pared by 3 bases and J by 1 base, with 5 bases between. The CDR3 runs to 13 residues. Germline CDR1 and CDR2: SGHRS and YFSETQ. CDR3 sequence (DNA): TGCGCCAGCAGCTACACGAGCAATCAGCCCCAGCATTTT. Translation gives CASSYTSNQPQHF.

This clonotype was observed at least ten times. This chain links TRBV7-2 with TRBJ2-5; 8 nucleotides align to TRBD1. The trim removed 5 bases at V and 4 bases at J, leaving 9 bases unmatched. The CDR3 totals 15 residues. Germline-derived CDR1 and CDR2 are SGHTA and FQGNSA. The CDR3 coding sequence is TGTGCCAGCAGCATCAGGGGGCGCTTCGCAGAGACCCAGTACTTC. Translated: CASSIRGRFAETQYF.

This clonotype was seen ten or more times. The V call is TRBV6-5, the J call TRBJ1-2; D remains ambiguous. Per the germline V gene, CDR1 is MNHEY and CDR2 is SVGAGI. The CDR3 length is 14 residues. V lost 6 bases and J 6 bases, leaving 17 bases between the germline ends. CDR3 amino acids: CASRPTLPYNGYTF. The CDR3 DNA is TGTGCCAGCAGGCCGACACTACCATACAATGGCTACACCTTC.

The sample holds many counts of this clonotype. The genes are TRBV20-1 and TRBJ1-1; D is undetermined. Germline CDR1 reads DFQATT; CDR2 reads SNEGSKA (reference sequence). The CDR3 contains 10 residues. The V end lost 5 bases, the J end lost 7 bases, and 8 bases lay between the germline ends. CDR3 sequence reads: CSASGNEAFF. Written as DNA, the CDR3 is TGCAGTGCTTCGGGGAATGAAGCTTTCTTT.

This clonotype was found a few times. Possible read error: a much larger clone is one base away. CDR3 in amino acids: CASSPGLGSGNTIYF. DNA for the CDR3: TGTGCCAGCAGCCCAGGGTTGGGCTCTGGAAACACCATATATTTT. This rearrangement joins TRBV11-3 to TRBJ1-3; tentatively, D is TRBD1 (5 bases). V shed 5 bases and J shed 0 bases, with 11 bases lying between them. The germline gives CDR1 SGHNT, CDR2 YENEEA. This CDR3 is 15 amino acids long.

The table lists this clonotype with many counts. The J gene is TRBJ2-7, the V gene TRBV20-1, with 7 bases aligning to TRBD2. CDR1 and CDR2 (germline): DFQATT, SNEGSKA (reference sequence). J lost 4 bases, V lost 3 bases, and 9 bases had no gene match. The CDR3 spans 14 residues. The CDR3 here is CSARSVAGGYEQYF. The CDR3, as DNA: TGCAGTGCTAGGTCGGTAGCGGGTGGGTACGAGCAGTACTTC.

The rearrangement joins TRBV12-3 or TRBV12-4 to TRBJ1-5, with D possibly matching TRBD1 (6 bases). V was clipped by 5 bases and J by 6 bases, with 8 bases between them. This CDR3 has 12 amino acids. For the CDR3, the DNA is TGTGCCAGCAGTGACAGGCGTCAGCCCCAGCATTTT. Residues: CASSDRRQPQHF.

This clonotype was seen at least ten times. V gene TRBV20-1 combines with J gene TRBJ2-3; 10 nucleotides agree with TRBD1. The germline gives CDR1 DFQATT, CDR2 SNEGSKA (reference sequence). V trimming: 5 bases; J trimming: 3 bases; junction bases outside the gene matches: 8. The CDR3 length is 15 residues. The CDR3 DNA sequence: TGCAGTGCTTTAAAGTGGGACAGGGGAACAGATACGCAGTATTTT. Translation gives CSALKWDRGTDTQYF.